This entry is about one T cell receptor (beta chain). The data derive from a study of blood T cells in healthy people across ages. Primers used in a second PCR of about 6 to 11 cycles were a sample-barcoded 5' primer and a J-beta primer mix. Sequencing recovered at least 2.5 million CDR3-containing paired-end reads from each sample. TCRdb processed the 5' RACE reads anew with MiXCR; each CDR3 protein has one entry. Altogether around 870,000 distinct CDR3 sequences are present, under 35% being singletons, with the ten largest covering around 16%. Sequenced: blood. The TCR originated in an elderly woman in good health.

CDR3 sequence reads: CASSVIGQLNTEAFF. DNA for the CDR3: TGTGCCAGCAGTGTAATAGGACAGCTGAACACTGAAGCTTTCTTT. V gene TRBV2 combines with J gene TRBJ1-1; D is perhaps TRBD1 (6 bases). CDR1 and CDR2 (germline): SNHLY, FYNNEI. CDR3 length: 15 amino acids. V gave up 4 bases and J gave up 0 bases, with 12 bases separating them.